This TCR beta chain was sequenced for a study of cytomegalovirus exposure and HLA in healthy donors. Study-wide findings and caveats: 150 to 200 TCR beta chains were listed as cytomegalovirus-associated.

This CDR3 spans 14 amino acids. V lost 6 bases, J lost 5 bases, and 8 bases stayed unmatched. Germline V CDR1 and CDR2: MNHNY, SVGAGI (reference sequence). With 60 Vbeta and 13 Jbeta primers, the PCR was carried out. Data came from immunoSEQ multiplex PCR; TCRdb stores just in-frame clones and leaves some out. The table has approximately 130,000 clones, roughly four fifths seen once. This clone was seen more than once but under ten times. The antigen is not known. The chain links TRBV6-6 to TRBJ2-7; 9 bases line up with TRBD1. Specimen: PBMCs. The receptor's source is a man aged 40-49 years in good health and CMV-seronegative. Written as DNA, the CDR3 is TGTGCCAGCAGGCGCGGACAGGGGATCCACGAGCAGTACTTC. Translating it yields CASRRGQGIHEQYF.